Listed here are 10 T cell receptor beta chains from one sample, sequenced in a study of cytomegalovirus exposure and HLA in healthy donors. The PCR ran on 60 Vbeta and 13 Jbeta primers. Assay: immunoSEQ multiplex PCR; the TCRdb copy retains only in-frame clones and omits some. The sample consists of about 120,000 clones, approximately 8.6% of them appearing once. Sequences were obtained from PBMCs. Source of these receptors: a woman between 40 and 55 years old in good health and CMV-seropositive.

This clone was seen a handful of times. The J gene is TRBJ2-7, the V gene TRBV20-1; D not certain. Germline loops: CDR1 DFQATT, CDR2 SNEGSKA (reference sequence). V was clipped by 2 bases and J by 2 bases, with 4 bases between them. There are 11 residues in the CDR3. The CDR3 sequence: CSARLTYEQYF. The CDR3 DNA sequence: TGCAGTGCTAGACTAACCTACGAGCAGTACTTC.

Only a few counts were recorded for this clone. The chain is built from TRBV2 and TRBJ2-5; maybe TRBD1 (5 bases). CDR3 length: 16 amino acids. V was trimmed by 4 bases and J by 1 base, leaving 16 bases between them. Germline V gene data show CDR1 as SNHLY and CDR2 as FYNNEI. The CDR3 DNA reads as TGTGCCAGCAGTGGGGCCCTGACAGCGACCCAAGAGACCCAGTACTTC. It yields the protein CASSGALTATQETQYF.

The rearrangement uses TRBV5-5 and TRBJ1-5, with 9 bases fitting TRBD1. The CDR3 loop spans 16 amino acids. CDR1 is SGHKS and CDR2 is YYEKEE in the germline V gene (reference sequence). The junction had 10 bases not matched to a gene; V was cut back by 0 bases and J by 9 bases. CDR3 nucleotide sequence: TGTGCCAGCAGCTTGGGGTTGTCCGGGACAGGGCCGCCCCAGCATTTT. Translated, it gives CASSLGLSGTGPPQHF.

This clone was seen more than once but under ten times. This chain connects TRBV2 to TRBJ2-5; perhaps TRBD2 as D (6 bases). The germline gives CDR1 SNHLY, CDR2 FYNNEI. V was trimmed by 3 bases and J by 5 bases, leaving 13 bases between them. The CDR3 contains 14 residues. The CDR3 nucleotides are TGTGCCAGCAGTGACCCCGGGAGCGTCGAGACCCAGTACTTC. Its translation is CASSDPGSVETQYF.

This clone was detected only a few times. The chain carries TRBV5-4 and TRBJ1-4; TRBD1 agrees at 12 bases. CDR3 length: 17 residues. J gave up 4 bases and V 3 bases, and 7 bases lay outside the gene matches. CDR1 is SGHNT, CDR2 YYREEE, per germline (reference sequence). This CDR3 is CASSSLGQGASNEKLFF. For the CDR3, the DNA is TGTGCCAGCAGCTCTTTGGGACAGGGGGCAAGTAATGAAAAACTGTTTTTT.

In the case of this clone: At one end the junction does not follow the germline gene, possibly because of a read error. DNA for the CDR3: TGTGCCAGTACCGCAGGGAACAATCAGCCTCAGCATTTT. Translated: CASTAGNNQPQHF. The chain joins TRBV19 to TRBJ1-5; D is possibly TRBD1 (5 bases). CDR1 is LNHDA and CDR2 is SQIVND in the germline V gene (reference sequence). The CDR3 has 13 residues.

This sequence joins TRBV14 and TRBJ1-4; 7 nucleotides match TRBD1. CDR1 SGHDN and CDR2 FVKESK come from the germline V gene. V lost 4 bases, J lost 5 bases, and 10 bases stayed unmatched. The CDR3 is made up of 16 amino acids. Here the CDR3 DNA reads TGTGCCAGCAGCCTAGGGGGCTCCCGTGACAATGAAAAACTGTTTTTT. Its translation is CASSLGGSRDNEKLFF.

There are a few counts of this clone. The V call is TRBV19, the J call TRBJ1-2, with unresolved D. This CDR3 is built from 14 residues. Germline V lookup: CDR1 LNHDA, CDR2 SQIVND (reference sequence). The ends were cut back, 3 bases at V and 9 bases at J, with 17 bases in the middle. This CDR3 is CASSMVYGQLSYTF. The CDR3 DNA reads TGTGCCAGTAGTATGGTCTATGGGCAGCTGAGCTACACCTTC. Looking up the rest from reference TRBV19 and TRBJ1-2 gives the full variable domain: DGGITQSPKYLFRKEGQNVTLSCEQNLNHDAMYWYRQDPGQGLRLIYYSQIVNDFQKGDIAEGYSVSREKKESFPLTVTSAQKNPTAFYLCASSMVYGQLSYTFGSGTRLTVV.

The chain links TRBV21-1 to TRBJ2-7; the DNA was not compared with TRBD2, the D call given in the table. TRBV21-1 is designated a pseudogene. This CDR3 contains 12 residues. CDR3 region: CASSPGDYEQYF. The CDR3, as DNA: TGTGCCAGCAGCCCCGGAGACTACGAGCAGTACTTC.

The chain couples TRBV19 to TRBJ1-2; maybe TRBD1 (5 bases). Germline CDR1 is LNHDA and CDR2 is SQIVND (reference sequence). This CDR3 contains 16 residues. V gave up 5 bases and J gave up 1 base, with 17 bases separating them. Here the CDR3 DNA reads TGTGCCAGTAGTCTCTCAGGGAGGACGGGTAACTATGGCTACACCTTC. Its translation: CASSLSGRTGNYGYTF.